Listed below are T cell receptor beta chains from one sample, sequenced in a study of T cell repertoires in cytomegalovirus infection. TCRdb used MiXCR to reprocess the reads, holding one entry per CDR3 protein. The sample has about 920,000 distinct CDR3 sequences, about 33% seen once; the top ten hold under 15%. What these receptors recognize is not known. The sample consisted of cultured CD8+ T cells from PBMCs, taken from culture after CMV antigen stimulation. Every receptor here comes from a human donor in good health (CMV status not recorded). Some clones in this sample may be carry-over from other donors' samples. Both conserved end residues are part of each CDR3. Each record gives: V gene, clone size, D gene, J gene, CDR3 protein, CDR3 DNA. D genes are given only for firm matches. Part of the rows lack a size; the others show once, few, many or a class for expanded clones.

V gene: TRBV6-6
clone size: -
D gene: -
J gene: TRBJ1-1
CDR3 protein: CASSSQAMNTEAFF
CDR3 DNA: TGTGCCAGCAGTTCGCAGGCGATGAACACTGAAGCTTTCTTT

V gene: TRBV4-1
clone size: -
D gene: -
J gene: TRBJ2-3
CDR3 protein: CASSPEGRLTDTQYF
CDR3 DNA: TGCGCCAGCAGCCCCGAGGGACGGCTCACAGATACGCAGTATTTT

V gene: TRBV20-1
clone size: few
D gene: TRBD1
J gene: TRBJ1-1
CDR3 protein: CSGTGTGMIMNTEAFF
CDR3 DNA: TGCAGCGGTACGGGGACAGGTATGATAATGAACACTGAAGCTTTCTTT

V gene: TRBV4-1
clone size: few
D gene: TRBD1
J gene: TRBJ2-1
CDR3 protein: CASSPDRGYEQFF
CDR3 DNA: TGCGCCAGCAGTCCCGACAGGGGCTATGAGCAGTTCTTC

V gene: TRBV27
clone size: many
D gene: TRBD1
J gene: TRBJ2-7
CDR3 protein: CASSPPDRPYYEQYF
CDR3 DNA: TGTGCCAGCAGTCCCCCGGACAGGCCGTACTACGAGCAGTACTTC

V gene: TRBV28
clone size: -
D gene: -
J gene: TRBJ1-2
CDR3 protein: CASSFLASRGYGYTF
CDR3 DNA: TGTGCCAGCAGTTTTTTAGCCTCCAGGGGTTATGGCTACACCTTC

V gene: TRBV7-3
clone size: few
D gene: TRBD2
J gene: TRBJ2-1
CDR3 protein: CASSTGTSAYNEQFF
CDR3 DNA: TGTGCCAGCAGCACCGGGACTAGCGCTTACAATGAGCAGTTCTTC

V gene: TRBV20-1
clone size: many
D gene: TRBD2
J gene: TRBJ2-1
CDR3 protein: CSAISAGVGGNEQFF
CDR3 DNA: TGCAGTGCTATCTCAGCGGGAGTGGGGGGGAATGAGCAGTTCTTC

V gene: TRBV7-6
clone size: few
D gene: TRBD1
J gene: TRBJ1-2
CDR3 protein: CASSLVSGTGEYRGYTF
CDR3 DNA: TGTGCCAGCAGCTTAGTGTCCGGGACAGGGGAGTATCGGGGCTACACCTTC

V gene: TRBV7-2
clone size: few
D gene: -
J gene: TRBJ1-5
CDR3 protein: CASTVTSHGGAWQPQHF
CDR3 DNA: TGTGCCAGCACCGTTACCTCCCATGGGGGAGCTTGGCAGCCCCAGCATTTT

V gene: TRBV2
clone size: -
D gene: -
J gene: TRBJ1-1
CDR3 protein: CASDSRGTEAFF
CDR3 DNA: TGTGCCAGTGACTCCAGGGGCACTGAAGCTTTCTTT

V gene: TRBV7-8
clone size: many
D gene: -
J gene: TRBJ2-1
CDR3 protein: CASSLAWSADNEQFF
CDR3 DNA: TGTGCCAGCAGCTTAGCGTGGTCGGCCGACAATGAGCAGTTCTTC

V gene: TRBV7-9
clone size: few
D gene: -
J gene: TRBJ1-5
CDR3 protein: CASSFGGVPNQPQHF
CDR3 DNA: TGTGCCAGCAGCTTCGGGGGTGTGCCCAATCAGCCCCAGCATTTT

V gene: TRBV24-1
clone size: -
D gene: -
J gene: TRBJ2-1
CDR3 protein: CATSDFGQEQFF
CDR3 DNA: TGTGCCACCAGTGATTTTGGACAGGAGCAGTTCTTC

V gene: TRBV7-9
clone size: -
D gene: TRBD1
J gene: TRBJ1-1
CDR3 protein: CASSWGQGAQNEAFF
CDR3 DNA: TGTGCCAGCAGCTGGGGACAGGGGGCGCAGAATGAAGCTTTCTTT

V gene: TRBV4-2
clone size: -
D gene: TRBD1
J gene: TRBJ1-2
CDR3 protein: CASSHLPTGEEGYGYTF
CDR3 DNA: TGTGCCAGCAGCCACTTGCCTACAGGGGAGGAGGGTTATGGCTACACCTTC